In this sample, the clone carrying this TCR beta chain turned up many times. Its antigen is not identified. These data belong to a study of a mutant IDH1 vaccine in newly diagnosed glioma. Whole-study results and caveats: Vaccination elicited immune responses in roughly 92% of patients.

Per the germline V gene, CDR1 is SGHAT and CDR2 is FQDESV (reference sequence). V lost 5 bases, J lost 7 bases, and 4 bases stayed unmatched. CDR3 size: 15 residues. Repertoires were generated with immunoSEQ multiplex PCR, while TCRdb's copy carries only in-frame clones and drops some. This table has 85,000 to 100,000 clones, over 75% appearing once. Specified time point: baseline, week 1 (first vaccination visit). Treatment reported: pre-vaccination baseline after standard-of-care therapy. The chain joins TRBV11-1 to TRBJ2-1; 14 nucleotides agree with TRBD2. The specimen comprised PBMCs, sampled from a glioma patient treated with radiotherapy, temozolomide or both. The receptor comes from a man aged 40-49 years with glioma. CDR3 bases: TGTGCCAGCAGCCTAGGGACTAGCGGGGGTAATGAGCAGTTCTTC. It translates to CASSLGTSGGNEQFF.